The table lists the clone carrying this T cell receptor beta chain with a few counts. What it binds is not known. This sample is part of a study of PD-1 blockade in mismatch repair-deficient tumors. Study background: Patients had 12 mismatch repair-deficient cancer types, all previously treated and progressing.

This CDR3 comprises 15 residues. J gave up 2 bases and V 5 bases, and 6 bases lay outside the gene matches. Germline CDR1 and CDR2: SGHTA and FQGNSA. Every patient had mismatch repair deficiency by PCR or immunohistochemistry. TCRs were sequenced from a few patients responding to pembrolizumab. Method: immunoSEQ multiplex PCR; TCRdb's copy keeps in-frame clones and lacks some. The sample has tens of thousands of clones; roughly 80% are singletons. Study results and caveats: After pembrolizumab, tumor-resident clones rose rapidly, then generally contracted before radiologic responses.

The clonotype comes from an adult with mismatch repair-deficient cancer. This rearrangement joins TRBV7-2 to TRBJ2-7; the match to TRBD2 covers 10 bases. The material was peripheral blood, obtained 44 weeks after starting pembrolizumab. The chain's CDR3 is CASSPGLALTYEQYF. CDR3 nucleotides: TGTGCCAGCAGCCCGGGACTAGCGTTGACCTACGAGCAGTACTTC.